The clone carrying this T cell receptor (beta chain) was counted a few times. Its antigen is not known. A UMI-containing oligonucleotide was joined by 3' ligation to the TCR cDNA template. RNA was extracted from under 3 ml of whole blood of healthy adults. Unsorted total RNA, about 1 to 1000 ng, was DNase treated before reverse transcription. Four PCR rounds used nested alpha and beta constant region primers plus the SP2 primer. Reverse transcription of blood and skin TCR RNA was primed at alpha and beta constant regions. TCRdb re-called the 5' RACE reads through MiXCR, storing one row per CDR3 protein. The data show tens of thousands of distinct CDR3 sequences, with 6.5% to 8.5% seen just once and nearly 10% held by the top ten. This specimen belongs to a study of naive and memory T cell subsets. Notes on the study in general: TCR transcript changes with activation or differentiation may affect this RNA method.

The CDR3 loop spans 13 amino acids. Germline values: CDR1 MNHEY, CDR2 SVGEGT. V lost 4 bases and J lost 5, with 11 bases in between. The V gene is TRBV6-2 or TRBV6-3, the J gene TRBJ1-2; TRBD1 is a possible D gene (6 bases). This TCR was recovered from a female donor in good health. The CDR3 protein is CASSSRDIYGYTF. Written as DNA, the CDR3 is TGTGCCAGCAGTTCCCGGGACATTTATGGCTACACCTTC.